The T cell receptor (beta chain) described here comes from a study of T cells after yellow fever vaccination (dated 2019 in TCRdb). Turning to the overall study: The SMART-Seq v4 Ultra Low Input RNA kit was used to prepare libraries from fractions with low cell numbers. To follow T-cell clones before and after primary and booster YFV17D yellow fever vaccination, bulk TCR alpha and beta repertoires were sequenced over time. The cohort comprised two healthy male donors, one aged 18 to 30 and one aged 30 to 40 years. Blood samples were taken at several timepoints before and after primary and secondary immunization, and bulk PBMC replicates and cell subsets were isolated. Study-wide findings and limitations: A small fraction of clonotypes appeared in both the CD4 and CD8 compartments, likely as a result of convergent recombination. Computational filtering was needed because FACS-sorted repertoires could contain abundant contaminating clonotypes from the bulk population. Because the study included only a couple of donors, the extent to which the findings can be generalized is limited. Compared with the primary T-cell response, the secondary T-cell response was weaker but faster, peaking on day 5 rather than day 15. After the booster, most of the clones that had expanded following primary vaccination were detected again (roughly 97% of CD4 and 80% to 90% of CD8), which suggests that memory was broadly maintained.

The table lists this clonotype with many counts. What this receptor recognizes is not known. One base away there is no much larger clone; base qualities are not given. TCR cDNA was synthesized by 5'RACE template switching, which introduced a universal primer site and unique molecular identifiers. cDNA synthesis was primed from both the TCR alpha and TCR beta constant segments. Two PCR steps were used to amplify libraries, with sample barcodes and sequencing adapters being added in the second step. Sequencing of libraries was performed on Illumina HiSeq 2500 (2x100 bp) or NovaSeq (2x150 bp). The source study handled its data this way. MIGEC was used to demultiplex reads and collapse the reads into UMI consensus sequences, and MiXCR was used for V(D)J alignment. Vaccine-responding clonotypes were identified with edgeR using replicate PBMC samples, with FDR below 0.01 and a log2 fold change above 5 up to day 15 being required. Each bulk clonotype received a CD4 or CD8 identity based on whether the sequenced CD4 or CD8 repertoire contained that clonotype at higher abundance. TCRdb reworked the public reads: Q25 trimming with fastp, MiXCR clone assembly, productive beta chains retained. Every CDR3 protein is listed once, alongside the most common genes and DNA of its rows. Clone size and V and J calls follow TCRdb, not the original study. Across this sample there are roughly 160,000 distinct CDR3 sequences, with under 7.5% seen only once. The leading ten clones occupy 2.5% of the sample.

Taken from cysteine to phenylalanine, the CDR3 has 15 residues. Only the CDR3 DNA is retained, 45 bases long and in frame from the first base. The germline V gene encodes CDR1 SGHTA and CDR2 FQGNSA. V gives up 0 bases and J gives up 8 bases, and the segment between their germline ends measures 14 bases. Reading the label with the study, this specimen's treatment or condition is: live attenuated yellow fever vaccine strain. A standard Ficoll-Paque protocol was used to isolate PBMCs from peripheral blood. Dynabeads CD4 and CD8 positive selection kits were used to isolate the CD4 and CD8 T-cell fractions. TriZol was used to extract RNA from bulk PBMCs, from CD4 and CD8 fractions, and from dextramer-positive and dextramer-negative fractions.

Here the chain combines TRBV7-2 and TRBJ2-1; the D segment cannot be called with confidence. The receptor's source is a man aged 18-30 years who received the YFV17D yellow fever vaccine. Source: CD4+ T cells sorted from PBMCs, taken less than 6 days after the first yellow fever vaccination. In nucleotides, the sequence is TGTGCCAGCAGCTTAGCGCTGGGCCCTACCGATGAGCAGTTCTTC. This translates into CASSLALGPTDEQFF.